The 15 T cell receptor beta chains below come from one sample, sequenced in a study of cytomegalovirus exposure and HLA in healthy donors. 13 Jbeta primers and 60 Vbeta primers were used for the PCR. Sequencing used immunoSEQ multiplex PCR; TCRdb keeps in-frame clones, though not all of them. The specimen's table records about 160,000 clones. The sequenced material came from PBMCs. The receptors here all came from an older woman in good health and CMV-seronegative.

Here the CDR3 reads CASSGTSGRANEQFF. The CDR3 DNA reads as TGTGCCAGCAGTGGGACTAGCGGGAGGGCGAATGAGCAGTTCTTC. V and J are TRBV2 and TRBJ2-1; 15 nucleotides match TRBD2. Germline trimming cut 4 bases from V and 7 bases from J; bases unmatched to any gene: 2. This CDR3 spans 15 amino acids. Germline V gene data show CDR1 as SNHLY and CDR2 as FYNNEI.

The V gene is TRBV5-1, the J gene TRBJ2-7, with 7 bases lining up with TRBD1. CDR3 size: 16 residues. The ends lost 0 bases at V and 9 bases at J; junction bases unmatched: 15. CDR1 and CDR2 (germline): SGHRS, YFSETQ. CDR3 DNA: TGCGCCAGCAGCTTGGCCGGACCCAGACAGGGACAAACGCAGTACTTC. This sequence encodes CASSLAGPRQGQTQYF.

This chain links TRBV15 with TRBJ2-5, with D possibly being TRBD2 (6 bases). The CDR3 has 16 amino acids. Germline V gene sequence: CDR1 LNHNV, CDR2 YYDKDF (reference sequence). The V gene lost 0 bases and the J gene lost 4 bases, with 15 bases spanning the gap. This chain's CDR3 is CATSRDIQVGGETQYF. The CDR3 nucleotides are TGTGCCACCAGCAGAGATATCCAGGTGGGGGGAGAGACCCAGTACTTC.

This chain uses TRBV11-1 with TRBJ1-3; 9 bases are shared with TRBD1. Matching the DNA end better, TRBJ2-2 makes the J call doubtful. Germline lookup yields CDR1 SGHAT and CDR2 FQDESV (reference sequence). This CDR3 is 17 amino acids long. CDR3 bases: TGTGCCAGCAGCCGTGGGGACAGGGTACCGAACACCGGGGAGCTGTTTTTT. The encoded protein is CASSRGDRVPNTGELFF.

Points on this clone: The sample has other DNA sequences that encode this CDR3 too. This rearrangement joins TRBV7-3 to TRBJ2-7; 9 nucleotides align to TRBD1. Germline CDR1 and CDR2: SGHTA and FQGTGA. The V segment lost 2 bases and the J segment 3 bases; nucleotides outside the gene matches: 2. The CDR3 is made up of 14 amino acids. CDR3 in DNA: TGTGCCAGCAGCTTAGGACAGGGGCACTACGAGCAGTACTTC. Encoded protein: CASSLGQGHYEQYF.

V gene TRBV5-6 combines with J gene TRBJ2-2; TRBD2 aligns across 7 bases. The V gene end was trimmed by 1 base and the J gene end by 1 base; junction bases not matched to a gene: 7. The CDR3 is 17 residues long. Per germline, CDR1 SGHDT and CDR2 YYEEEE. As DNA, the CDR3 is TGTGCCAGCAGCTTGTTTGGCGGGAGAGAGAACACCGGGGAGCTGTTTTTT. The encoded protein is CASSLFGGRENTGELFF.

The chain has TRBV4-1 and TRBJ2-3; 11 nucleotides align to TRBD2. The CDR3 runs to 11 residues. Germline lookup yields CDR1 MGHRA and CDR2 YSYEKL. Here the CDR3 reads CSIAGGNTQYF. The CDR3 DNA sequence: TGCTCCATAGCGGGAGGGAATACGCAGTATTTT.

The rearrangement uses TRBV27 and TRBJ1-1; 7 nucleotides match TRBD1. This CDR3 is 19 amino acids long. The V and J ends lost 3 bases and 4 bases, in that order; junction bases with no gene match: 20. Germline assignment: CDR1 MNHEY and CDR2 SMNVEV (reference sequence). The CDR3 coding sequence is TGTGCCAGCAGTTTTATGGCCATATTACCCGGGACAGTGGGCACTGAAGCTTTCTTT. This sequence encodes CASSFMAILPGTVGTEAFF.

This rearrangement joins TRBV2 to TRBJ2-1; TRBD2 matches at 8 bases. There are 14 residues in the CDR3. Trimming removed 4 bases from V and 8 bases from J; junction bases left unmatched: 7. Germline V lookup: CDR1 SNHLY, CDR2 FYNNEI. CDR3 bases: TGTGCCAGCAGTGGCCTAGCGGGTCGGGATGAGCAGTTCTTC. Its translation is CASSGLAGRDEQFF.

This chain joins TRBV5-4 and TRBJ2-7; D possibly corresponds to TRBD1 (5 bases). The CDR3 consists of 14 residues. CDR1 and CDR2 (germline): SGHNT, YYREEE (reference sequence). V was pared by 2 bases and J by 2 bases, with 11 bases between. In nucleotides, the CDR3 is TGTGCCAGCAGCTTCAGCCAGGGTGCCTACGAGCAGTACTTC. Encoded protein: CASSFSQGAYEQYF.

This chain connects TRBV18 to TRBJ1-3, with 7 positions matching TRBD1. The CDR3 length is 16 residues. CDR1 is KGHSH and CDR2 is LQKENI in the germline V gene. Trimming took 3 bases from V and 0 from J; bases not matched to a gene: 5. CDR3 loop: CASSPQGQISGNTIYF. The CDR3 bases are TGTGCCAGCTCACCGCAGGGACAGATCTCTGGAAACACCATATATTTT. The full variable domain, its missing parts supplied by reference TRBV18 and TRBJ1-3, is NAGVMQNPRHLVRRRGQEARLRCSPMKGHSHVYWYRQLPEEGLKFMVYLQKENIIDESGMPKERFSAEFPKEGPSILRIQQVVRGDSAAYFCASSPQGQISGNTIYFGEGSWLTVV.

This chain joins TRBV12-5 and TRBJ2-5; TRBD2 might be the D (7 bases). Trimming cost V 3 bases and J 3 bases, with 8 bases left between them. Germline V CDR1 and CDR2: LGHNT, FRNRAP. The CDR3 extends over 13 amino acids. CDR3 amino acids: CASGLGGEETQYF. The CDR3 nucleotides read TGTGCTAGTGGTTTAGGGGGGGAAGAGACCCAGTACTTC.

This chain connects TRBV10-2 to TRBJ1-1; D is unresolved. This CDR3 region has 14 residues. V was trimmed by 6 bases and J by 1 base, leaving 12 bases between them. Germline V CDR1 and CDR2: WSHSY, SAAADI. The CDR3 sequence: CASRAVFSNTEAFF. The DNA of the CDR3 is TGCGCCAGCAGGGCAGTTTTCTCGAACACTGAAGCTTTCTTT.

J is TRBJ1-6 and V is TRBV6-1; a weak D match, TRBD1 (6 bases). CDR1 is MNHNS, CDR2 SASEGT, per germline. V dropped 6 bases and J dropped 19 bases, with 25 bases sitting between them. The CDR3 contains 14 residues. CDR3 sequence (DNA): TGTGCCAGCAGACAGACATTCCCGGGACATGGCTCTCACTTT. It yields the protein CASRQTFPGHGSHF.

The gene calls are TRBV5-1 and TRBJ1-1, with a weak D call TRBD1 (5 bases). The V gene's germline CDR1 is SGHRS and CDR2 YFSETQ. This CDR3 contains 16 residues. Deletions cut 4 bases from V and 0 bases from J, with 16 bases between. As DNA, the CDR3 is TGCGCCAGCAGCCCCTATTGGGGGGGACTGAACACTGAAGCTTTCTTT. Amino acids: CASSPYWGGLNTEAFF. The complete variable domain, with remaining parts taken from reference TRBV5-1 and TRBJ1-1, reads KAGVTQTPRYLIKTRGQQVTLSCSPISGHRSVSWYQQTPGQGLQFLFEYFSETQRNKGNFPGRFSGRQFSNSRSEMNVSTLELGDSALYLCASSPYWGGLNTEAFFGQGTRLTVV.